This T cell receptor beta chain was identified in a study of shared clonotypes between healthy human individuals. Study background: CD4 naive and memory got three plates each, CD8 naive two, CD8 memory one.

Naive CD8 cells, CD45RO-negative and positively selected for CCR7, excluded terminally differentiated effector memory CD45RA+ cells. The deep-level immunoSEQ assay was used. Produced via immunoSEQ multiplex PCR; TCRdb's table is partial and in-frame only. The sample includes some 2,100,000 clones, roughly 91% of them seen just once. Input material: naive CD8+ T cells from PBMCs. This TCR derives from a man between 18 and 29 years old in good health. Some clones in this sample may be carry-over from other donors' samples.

DNA of the CDR3: TGCGCCAGCAGCCAAGGAGATAGCGGGAGGTTCTATGAGCAGTTCTTC. Its protein is CASSQGDSGRFYEQFF. This chain connects TRBV4-1 to TRBJ2-1; 10 nucleotides agree with TRBD2. Germline CDR1 and CDR2: MGHRA and YSYEKL. This CDR3 contains 16 residues. The junction had 8 bases not matched to a gene; V was cut back by 1 base and J by 8 bases.